These 22 T cell receptor beta chains were sequenced from one sample in a study of T cells after yellow fever vaccination. TCRdb passed the 5' RACE reads through MiXCR, listing each CDR3 protein once. The data show more than 350,000 distinct CDR3 sequences, 11% seen once. The material was PBMCs, obtained on the day of the first yellow fever vaccination. The receptor source for this set is a man aged 18-30 years who received the YFV17D yellow fever vaccine.

This clonotype was picked up a small number of times. The rearrangement uses TRBV7-9 and TRBJ1-5; possible D gene TRBD1, 5 bases. This CDR3 is 13 amino acids long. V was cut by 7 bases and J by 2 bases, with 9 bases left in between. From germline, CDR1 is SEHNR and CDR2 FQNEAQ (reference sequence). In DNA, the CDR3 is TGTGCCAGCACCACGACAGGCAATCAGCCCCAGCATTTT. Residues: CASTTTGNQPQHF.

This clonotype showed up just a few times. V gene TRBV29-1 combines with J gene TRBJ1-2; D is perhaps TRBD1 (5 bases). The CDR3 extends over 12 amino acids. Germline CDR1 reads SQVTM; CDR2 reads ANQGSEA. Deletions cut 7 bases from V and 4 bases from J, with 13 bases between. The CDR3 nucleotides read TGCAGCGCGGTGACAGCGCTCTATGGCTACACCTTC. This encodes CSAVTALYGYTF.

The chain employs TRBV29-1 and TRBJ2-7, with D possibly being TRBD1 (5 bases). The CDR3 has 13 residues. Germline CDR1 is SQVTM and CDR2 is ANQGSEA. V dropped 5 bases and J dropped 0 bases, with 11 bases sitting between them. CDR3 sequence reads: CSVLDISSYEQYF. As DNA, the CDR3 is TGCAGCGTTCTGGACATAAGCTCCTACGAGCAGTACTTC.

This clonotype was found many times. The chain combines TRBV5-1 with TRBJ1-3, with unresolved D. The length of the CDR3 is 14 residues. Trimming stripped 0 bases from V and 0 bases from J, with 4 bases between. Germline V gene sequence: CDR1 SGHRS, CDR2 YFSETQ. The chain's CDR3 is CASSLASSGNTIYF. The CDR3 DNA follows: TGCGCCAGCAGCTTGGCGAGCTCTGGAAACACCATATATTTT.

This clonotype appeared a few times. The chain has TRBV5-1 and TRBJ2-5, with no clear D. Looked up from germline, CDR1 is SGHRS and CDR2 is YFSETQ. The CDR3 runs 15 residues. V was shortened by 1 base and J by 1 base, with 11 bases between the two germline ends. In DNA form, the CDR3 reads TGCGCCAGCAGCTTGACCCAGGTGGTCCAAGAGACCCAGTACTTC. This sequence encodes CASSLTQVVQETQYF. Based on the CDR3 plus reference TRBV5-1 and TRBJ2-5, the full variable domain is KAGVTQTPRYLIKTRGQQVTLSCSPISGHRSVSWYQQTPGQGLQFLFEYFSETQRNKGNFPGRFSGRQFSNSRSEMNVSTLELGDSALYLCASSLTQVVQETQYFGPGTRLLVL.

This clonotype was recorded a few times. This chain joins TRBV4-1 and TRBJ2-7, with D possibly TRBD1 on 5 matching bases. Trimming took off 3 bases at V and 6 bases at J, with 12 bases between the two ends. Germline CDR1 reads MGHRA; CDR2 reads YSYEKL. The CDR3 runs to 13 residues. CDR3 amino acids: CASSHNQDSEQYF. Here the CDR3 DNA reads TGCGCCAGCAGCCACAACCAAGACAGCGAGCAGTACTTC.

The genes are TRBV9 and TRBJ2-1; D remains unclear. The V end was cut by 3 bases, the J end by 0 bases, with 10 bases between. Germline values: CDR1 SGDLS, CDR2 YYNGEE. The CDR3 contains 15 residues. The CDR3 sequence: CASSAPRSSYNEQFF. CDR3 coding DNA: TGTGCCAGCAGCGCCCCTCGAAGCTCCTACAATGAGCAGTTCTTC.

This clonotype was seen a handful of times. The genes are TRBV6-1 and TRBJ2-6; TRBD2 aligns across 8 bases. V lost 6 bases to trimming and J lost 2 bases; unmatched junction nucleotides: 3. The CDR3 is made up of 15 amino acids. Germline V lookup: CDR1 MNHNS, CDR2 SASEGT. CDR3 sequence reads: CASRPLAAGANVLTF. For the CDR3, the DNA is TGTGCCAGCAGGCCACTAGCGGCTGGGGCCAACGTCCTGACTTTC.

This clonotype occurred a few times. The rearrangement uses TRBV5-1 and TRBJ2-7; TRBD1 matches at 9 bases. The CDR3 totals 15 residues. Germline CDR1 and CDR2: SGHRS and YFSETQ. V gave up 4 bases and J gave up 7 bases; unmatched junction bases: 12. CDR3 region: CASSKVPGQGGEQYV. In DNA, the CDR3 is TGCGCCAGCAGCAAGGTCCCGGGACAGGGAGGGGAGCAGTACGTC.

This clonotype turned up a few times. CDR3 loop: CASRRDLGETQYF. CDR3 coding DNA: TGTGCCAGCAGGAGGGACCTGGGGGAGACCCAGTACTTC. V is TRBV12-3 or TRBV12-4 and J is TRBJ2-5, with D perhaps assigned TRBD1 or TRBD2 (5 bases each). The CDR3 has 13 residues. Trimming took 6 bases from V and 5 from J, leaving 13 bases between them.

The table lists this clonotype with a few counts. The CDR3 DNA is TGTGCCATCAGTGAATTGGGAGGATCTTTTTCAGATACGCAGTATTTT. Amino acid sequence: CAISELGGSFSDTQYF. This chain connects TRBV10-3 to TRBJ2-3; tentatively, D is TRBD2 (6 bases). The CDR3 is made up of 16 amino acids. Trimming shortened V by 3 bases and J by 4 bases, and 17 bases separated the two germline ends. Germline V lookup: CDR1 ENHRY, CDR2 SYGVKD.

This clonotype has more than one count but fewer than ten. The genes are TRBV15 and TRBJ1-2; D remains ambiguous. Trimming left V 1 base short and J 7 bases short, with 16 bases between. Germline assignment: CDR1 LNHNV and CDR2 YYDKDF (reference sequence). The CDR3 spans 15 residues. CDR3 region: CATSRAANGLGGYTF. The CDR3 DNA reads TGTGCCACCAGCAGAGCGGCGAACGGGCTCGGTGGCTACACCTTC.

On this clonotype itself: This clone may be a read error of a much larger clone one base away. This chain connects TRBV7-2 to TRBJ2-7; no firm D call. The CDR3 spans 15 residues. Trimming left V 5 bases short and J 9 bases short, with 23 bases between. Germline CDR1 SGHTA, CDR2 FQGNSA. CDR3 region: CASSPRRGPLIRQYF. CDR3 in DNA: TGTGCCAGCAGCCCCCGACGAGGCCCTTTAATACGGCAGTACTTC. Full variable domain (remainder filled in from reference TRBV7-2 and TRBJ2-7): GAGVSQSPSNKVTEKGKDVELRCDPISGHTALYWYRQSLGQGLEFLIYFQGNSAPDKSGLPSDRFSAERTGGSVSTLTIQRTQQEDSAVYLCASSPRRGPLIRQYFGPGTRLTVT.

To note about this clonotype: This may be a read error, as it is one base from a much larger clone. This chain uses TRBV5-1 with TRBJ2-3, with TRBD2 identical over 7 bases. V lost 7 bases, J lost 0 bases, and 8 bases stayed unmatched. Germline V gene data show CDR1 as SGHRS and CDR2 as YFSETQ. The CDR3 has 15 residues. The CDR3 DNA is TGCGCCAGCCGCGGGGGACTAACTAGCACAGATACGCAGTATTTT. It yields the protein CASRGGLTSTDTQYF.

This chain connects TRBV7-9 to TRBJ1-2; 9 nucleotides align to TRBD1. The CDR3 covers 17 residues. Trimming cost V 5 bases and J 2 bases; bases outside gene matches: 12. Germline lookup yields CDR1 SEHNR and CDR2 FQNEAQ (reference sequence). CDR3 DNA sequence: TGTGCCAGCAGCACGCCTACGGGGACAGGGTCGAACTATGGCTACACCTTC. Protein product: CASSTPTGTGSNYGYTF.

The chain uses TRBV4-3 and TRBJ1-4; 8 bases fit TRBD1. Germline-derived CDR1 and CDR2 are LGHNA and YSLEER. CDR3 length: 18 residues. J lost 5 bases, V lost 1 base, and 12 bases had no gene match. CDR3 coding DNA: TGCGCCAGCAGCCAAGCCTTGGTCGGACAGGGACGAAATGAAAAACTGTTTTTT. Its translation is CASSQALVGQGRNEKLFF.

V and J are TRBV4-1 and TRBJ1-2; TRBD1 aligns across 11 bases. Germline CDR1 MGHRA, CDR2 YSYEKL. V gave up 4 bases and J gave up 0 bases; unmatched junction bases: 10. The CDR3 loop spans 18 amino acids. The CDR3: CASSRPSGQGVANYGYTF. The CDR3 bases are TGCGCCAGCAGCCGCCCCTCGGGACAGGGGGTAGCTAACTATGGCTACACCTTC.

This clonotype was recorded a few times. The chain joins TRBV4-3 to TRBJ2-6; the match to TRBD2 covers 9 bases. The length of the CDR3 is 18 residues. Germline V gene sequence: CDR1 LGHNA, CDR2 YSLEER. Losses at the gene ends were 0 bases for V and 2 bases for J; bases not matched to a gene: 5. CDR3 coding DNA: TGCGCCAGCAGCCAAGACGAAGCGGGGGGAACTGGGGCCAACGTCCTGACTTTC. Its translation: CASSQDEAGGTGANVLTF.

This clonotype has a handful of counts. The chain links TRBV7-2 to TRBJ2-2; 12 bases line up with TRBD1. Germline V lookup: CDR1 SGHTA, CDR2 FQGNSA. This CDR3 comprises 14 residues. Losses at the gene ends were 5 bases for V and 9 bases for J; bases not matched to a gene: 4. The CDR3 DNA reads as TGTGCCAGCAGCCAGGGACAGGGGGCTTGGGAGCTGTTTTTT. Protein: CASSQGQGAWELFF.

CDR3 DNA: TGTGCCAGCAGCTTCCCCCCGAGCGGGGGAACCTACAATGAGCAGTTCTTC. It specifies CASSFPPSGGTYNEQFF. The rearrangement uses TRBV7-2 and TRBJ2-1; 8 nucleotides agree with TRBD2. CDR1 is SGHTA and CDR2 is FQGNSA in the germline V gene. The CDR3 extends over 17 amino acids. J gave up 2 bases and V 3 bases, and 9 bases lay outside the gene matches.

V is TRBV4-3 and J is TRBJ2-3; 8 nucleotides match TRBD2. CDR1 and CDR2 from the germline V gene are LGHNA and YSLEER. The V segment lost 4 bases and the J segment 5 bases; nucleotides outside the gene matches: 5. CDR3 length: 14 residues. As DNA, the CDR3 is TGCGCCAGCAGCCCCCTCGGGGGGGAAGATACGCAGTATTTT. It translates to CASSPLGGEDTQYF.

A few counts support this clonotype. V gene TRBV10-3 combines with J gene TRBJ1-4, with D hard to call. The germline CDR1 and CDR2 sequences are ENHRY and SYGVKD. Deletions cut 4 bases from V and 0 bases from J, with 12 bases between. CDR3 length: 16 amino acids. Here the CDR3 reads CAISASNQATNEKLFF. CDR3 nucleotide sequence: TGTGCCATCAGTGCAAGCAACCAAGCAACTAATGAAAAACTGTTTTTT.